These 14 T cell receptor beta chains came from one sample sequenced in a study of pediatric ulcerative colitis (dated by TCRdb to between 2019 and 2020). The library relied on the immunoSEQ multiplex PCR assay. TCRdb took this table from immuneACCESS and kept in-frame rearrangements with V and J called. Such tables lack part of the clones; where checked against another copy, unresolved V genes explain under half of the gap, and the rest is unexplained. The sample table lists about 64,000 clones, 86% of them with a count of one. Around 3.5% of the sample is in the top ten clones. The sequenced sample consisted of blood. Every receptor here comes from a boy aged 5-17 years with severe ulcerative colitis.

The V and J genes are TRBV7-6 and TRBJ2-5, with D perhaps matching TRBD1 or TRBD2 (7 bases each). Per germline, CDR1 SGHVS and CDR2 FNYEAQ. The CDR3 spans 15 residues. Between the trimmed V and J ends, which lost 1 base and 4 bases, there was a span of 13 bases. The CDR3 nucleotides are TGTGCCAGCAGCTTAGAGCAGGGGGAGGGAGAGACCCAGTACTTC. It yields the protein CASSLEQGEGETQYF.

The table lists this clone with a few counts. This chain joins TRBV6-6 and TRBJ1-1; D is uncertain. V was pared by 5 bases and J by 0 bases, with 10 bases between. The CDR3 has 14 amino acids. Per the germline V gene, CDR1 is MNHNY and CDR2 is SVGAGI (reference sequence). The CDR3: CASSGQRLNTEAFF. As DNA, the CDR3 is TGTGCCAGCAGTGGGCAACGTCTGAACACTGAAGCTTTCTTT.

The chain joins TRBV7-2 to TRBJ1-1, with 8 bases fitting TRBD1. Germline-derived CDR1 and CDR2 are SGHTA and FQGNSA. The ends lost 5 bases at V and 4 bases at J; junction bases unmatched: 9. The CDR3 totals 15 residues. The CDR3 DNA is TGTGCCAGCAGCCGCCTCCGACAGGGGATCACTGAAGCTTTCTTT. Residues: CASSRLRQGITEAFF.

J is TRBJ2-7 and V is TRBV6-1; D is ambiguous. V lost 0 bases and J 2 bases, leaving 8 bases between the germline ends. The CDR3 runs 14 residues. Germline V gene data show CDR1 as MNHNS and CDR2 as SASEGT. CDR3: CASSEAEVPYEQYF. DNA for the CDR3: TGTGCCAGCAGTGAAGCTGAGGTACCCTACGAGCAGTACTTC.

The chain carries TRBV7-2 and TRBJ2-2; perhaps D is TRBD1 or TRBD2 (5 bases each). CDR3 length: 14 residues. The V gene lost 7 bases and the J gene lost 6 bases, with 15 bases spanning the gap. Germline loops: CDR1 SGHTA, CDR2 FQGNSA. CDR3 loop: CASNLYTGPGELFF. Written as DNA, the CDR3 is TGTGCCAGCAACCTCTACACGGGACCCGGGGAGCTGTTTTTT. Using reference TRBV7-2 and TRBJ2-2 for the parts outside the CDR3, the full variable domain is GAGVSQSPSNKVTEKGKDVELRCDPISGHTALYWYRQSLGQGLEFLIYFQGNSAPDKSGLPSDRFSAERTGGSVSTLTIQRTQQEDSAVYLCASNLYTGPGELFFGEGSRLTVL.

The chain has TRBV27 and TRBJ2-1, with 9 bases identical to TRBD2. This CDR3 contains 16 residues. V shed 4 bases and J 6 bases; nucleotides not matched to a gene: 10. CDR1 is MNHEY and CDR2 is SMNVEV in the germline V gene (reference sequence). CDR3 residues: CASSSDSGLAINEQFF. The CDR3, as DNA: TGTGCCAGCAGTTCAGACTCGGGACTAGCTATCAATGAGCAGTTCTTC.

The V and J genes are TRBV27 and TRBJ2-1; 10 nucleotides line up with TRBD2. The CDR3 consists of 18 residues. V lost 3 bases to trimming and J lost 5 bases; unmatched junction nucleotides: 13. Germline loops: CDR1 MNHEY, CDR2 SMNVEV (reference sequence). The CDR3 DNA is TGTGCCAGCAGTTTCCAGGGGCGCCCAGCGGGAGGGAACAATGAGCAGTTCTTC. It codes for CASSFQGRPAGGNNEQFF.

This clone was detected once. The chain carries TRBV19 and TRBJ1-1; D is perhaps TRBD1 (5 bases). From germline, CDR1 is LNHDA and CDR2 SQIVND (reference sequence). The CDR3 consists of 14 residues. V lost 2 bases and J 4 bases, leaving 11 bases between the germline ends. The DNA for the CDR3 is TGTGCCAGTAGTATACCAGGGTTGGGCACTGAAGCTTTCTTT. Amino acid sequence: CASSIPGLGTEAFF.

The J gene is TRBJ2-7, the V gene TRBV5-1; 7 nucleotides line up with TRBD1. The germline CDR1 and CDR2 sequences are SGHRS and YFSETQ. This CDR3 contains 13 residues. The junction had 0 bases not matched to a gene; V was cut back by 0 bases and J by 3 bases. The CDR3, as DNA: TGCGCCAGCAGCTTGGACAGGGGCTACGAGCAGTACTTC. Its translation is CASSLDRGYEQYF.

This chain's CDR3 is CASRGAQGEKLFF. CDR3 coding DNA: TGTGCCAGTAGAGGGGCCCAGGGTGAAAAACTGTTTTTT. V and J are TRBV19 and TRBJ1-4; possibly TRBD1 for D (5 bases). Germline lookup yields CDR1 LNHDA and CDR2 SQIVND (reference sequence). V lost 6 bases and J 7 bases, leaving 12 bases between the germline ends. The CDR3 has 13 amino acids. Based on the CDR3 plus reference TRBV19 and TRBJ1-4, the full variable domain is DGGITQSPKYLFRKEGQNVTLSCEQNLNHDAMYWYRQDPGQGLRLIYYSQIVNDFQKGDIAEGYSVSREKKESFPLTVTSAQKNPTAFYLCASRGAQGEKLFFGSGTQLSVL.

This chain links TRBV19 with TRBJ1-1, with unresolved D. Germline V gene data show CDR1 as LNHDA and CDR2 as SQIVND (reference sequence). V gave up 3 bases and J gave up 0 bases, with 8 bases separating them. The length of the CDR3 is 14 residues. The CDR3 nucleotides are TGTGCCAGTAGTATTTCCCAAGTGAACACTGAAGCTTTCTTT. This codes for CASSISQVNTEAFF.

The V and J genes are TRBV6-1 and TRBJ2-7; D not resolved. CDR1 is MNHNS, CDR2 SASEGT, per germline. This CDR3 spans 12 amino acids. Trimming shortened V by 3 bases and J by 1 base, and 4 bases separated the two germline ends. The CDR3 reads CASSDQSYEQYF. The CDR3 nucleotides are TGTGCCAGCAGTGATCAGTCCTACGAGCAGTACTTC.

As DNA, the CDR3 is TGTGCCAGCAGCTCGCCGGGACTAGCGAGCGACGAGCAGTACTTC. Amino acid sequence: CASSSPGLASDEQYF. The rearrangement uses TRBV7-8 and TRBJ2-7; 10 bases align to TRBD2. With 4 bases clipped from V and 5 bases from J, the junction kept 8 bases outside the gene matches. Germline assignment: CDR1 SGHVS and CDR2 FQNEAQ. CDR3 length: 15 residues. Based on the CDR3 plus reference TRBV7-8 and TRBJ2-7, the full variable domain is GAGVSQSPRYKVAKRGQDVALRCDPISGHVSLFWYQQALGQGPEFLTYFQNEAQLDKSGLPSDRFFAERPEGSVSTLKIQRTQQEDSAVYLCASSSPGLASDEQYFGPGTRLTVT.

The V gene is TRBV4-2, the J gene TRBJ2-2, with TRBD2 matching over 8 bases. This CDR3 contains 18 residues. Germline V gives CDR1 LGHNA, CDR2 YNFKEQ. Trimming cost V 0 bases and J 6 bases; bases outside gene matches: 12. CDR3 region: CASSQDPRLAGFPGELFF. CDR3 sequence (DNA): TGTGCCAGCAGCCAAGATCCTAGGCTAGCGGGTTTCCCCGGGGAGCTGTTTTTT.